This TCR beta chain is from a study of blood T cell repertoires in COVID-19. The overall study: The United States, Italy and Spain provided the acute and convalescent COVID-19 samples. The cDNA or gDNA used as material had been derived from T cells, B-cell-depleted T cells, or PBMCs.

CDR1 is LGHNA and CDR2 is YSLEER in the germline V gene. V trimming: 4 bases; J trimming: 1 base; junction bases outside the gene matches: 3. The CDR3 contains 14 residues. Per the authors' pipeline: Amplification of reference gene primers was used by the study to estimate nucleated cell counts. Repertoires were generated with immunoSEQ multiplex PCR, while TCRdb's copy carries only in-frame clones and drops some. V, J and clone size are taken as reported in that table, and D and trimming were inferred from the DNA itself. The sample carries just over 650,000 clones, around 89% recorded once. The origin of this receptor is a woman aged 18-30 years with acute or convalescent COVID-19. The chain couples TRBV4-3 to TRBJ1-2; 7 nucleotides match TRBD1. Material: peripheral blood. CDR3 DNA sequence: TGCGCCAGCAGCCCACAGGGGCTTAACTATGGCTACACCTTC. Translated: CASSPQGLNYGYTF.